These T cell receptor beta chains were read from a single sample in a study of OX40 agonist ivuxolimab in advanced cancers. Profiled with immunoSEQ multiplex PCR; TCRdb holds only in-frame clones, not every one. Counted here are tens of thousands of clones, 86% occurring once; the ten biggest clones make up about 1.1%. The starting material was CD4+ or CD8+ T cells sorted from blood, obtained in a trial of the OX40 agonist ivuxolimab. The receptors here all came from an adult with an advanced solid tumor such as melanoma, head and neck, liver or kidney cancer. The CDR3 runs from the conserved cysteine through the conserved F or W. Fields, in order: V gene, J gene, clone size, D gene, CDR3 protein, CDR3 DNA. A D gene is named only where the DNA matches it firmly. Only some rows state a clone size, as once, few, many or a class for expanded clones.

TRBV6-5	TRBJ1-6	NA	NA	CASSKGQRNSPLHF	TGTGCCAGCAGTAAGGGACAAAGAAATTCACCCCTCCACTTT
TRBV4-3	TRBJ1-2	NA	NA	CASSQTENYGYTF	TGCGCCAGCAGCCAGACAGAAAACTATGGCTACACCTTC
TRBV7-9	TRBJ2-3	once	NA	CASSLASGRTDTQYF	TGTGCCAGCAGCTTAGCGTCAGGCAGGACAGATACGCAGTATTTT
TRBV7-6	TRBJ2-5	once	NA	CASSPSASETQYF	TGTGCCAGCAGCCCGTCGGCTTCTGAGACCCAGTACTTC
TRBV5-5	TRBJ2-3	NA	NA	CASSLQAQASDTDTQYF	TGTGCCAGCAGCTTGCAAGCACAGGCCTCTGACACAGATACGCAGTATTTT
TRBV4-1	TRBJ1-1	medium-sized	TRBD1	CASSQAGQGGEAFF	TGCGCCAGCAGCCAAGCCGGACAGGGAGGTGAAGCTTTCTTT
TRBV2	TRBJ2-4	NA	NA	CASSSRKGKNIQYF	TGTGCCAGCAGCTCGAGGAAAGGCAAAAACATTCAGTACTTC
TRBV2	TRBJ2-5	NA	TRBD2	CASSLGPGRAQYF	TGTGCCAGCAGTTTGGGGCCAGGGAGGGCCCAGTACTTC
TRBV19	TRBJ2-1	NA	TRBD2	CASSRGLTYNEQFF	TGTGCCAGTAGTAGGGGACTAACTTACAATGAGCAGTTCTTC
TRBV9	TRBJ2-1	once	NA	CASSSMTAESSYNEQFF	TGTGCCAGCAGCTCCATGACAGCGGAAAGCTCCTACAATGAGCAGTTCTTC
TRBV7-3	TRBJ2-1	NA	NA	CASSSTGYDEQFF	TGTGCCAGCAGCTCAACAGGGTACGATGAGCAGTTCTTC
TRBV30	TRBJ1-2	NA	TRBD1	CAWEGQGAYGYTF	TGTGCCTGGGAGGGACAGGGGGCCTATGGCTACACCTTC
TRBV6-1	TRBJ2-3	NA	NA	CASSEWASSDTQYF	TGTGCCAGCAGTGAATGGGCTAGCTCAGATACGCAGTATTTT
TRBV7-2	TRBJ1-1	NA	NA	CASSLVRDNTEAFF	TGTGCCAGCAGCTTAGTTAGGGATAACACTGAAGCTTTCTTT
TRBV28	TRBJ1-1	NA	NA	CASSPTGWTGNTEAFF	TGTGCCAGCAGTCCCACGGGTTGGACGGGGAACACTGAAGCTTTCTTT
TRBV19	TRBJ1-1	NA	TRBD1	CASFGTGMVKTEAFF	TGTGCCAGTTTCGGGACAGGGATGGTGAAGACTGAAGCTTTCTTT
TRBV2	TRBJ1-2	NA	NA	CASSRQTNYGYTF	TGTGCCAGCAGTCGACAGACTAACTATGGCTACACCTTC
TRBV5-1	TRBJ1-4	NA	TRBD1	CASSIWTGNEKLFF	TGCGCCAGCAGCATCTGGACAGGGAACGAAAAACTGTTTTTT